This T cell receptor (beta chain) was retrieved from a study of blood T cell repertoires in COVID-19. The table came from immunoSEQ multiplex PCR; TCRdb's copy has only in-frame clones and leaves some out. The profile shows 180,000 or so clones, roughly 84% of them singletons. CDR3 length equals 17 residues. Germline CDR1 SGHTA, CDR2 FQGNSA. The J segment lost 8 bases and the V segment lost 0 bases, leaving 12 bases of the junction unmatched. The clonotype originates from a woman aged 70 to 79 with COVID-19, enrolled during active disease. Source material: peripheral blood. The rearrangement joins TRBV7-2 to TRBJ1-2, with 10 bases lining up with TRBD1. CDR3 sequence: CASSLALSGTGDRGYTF. CDR3 in DNA: TGTGCCAGCAGCTTAGCGCTAAGTGGGACAGGGGACAGGGGCTACACCTTC.